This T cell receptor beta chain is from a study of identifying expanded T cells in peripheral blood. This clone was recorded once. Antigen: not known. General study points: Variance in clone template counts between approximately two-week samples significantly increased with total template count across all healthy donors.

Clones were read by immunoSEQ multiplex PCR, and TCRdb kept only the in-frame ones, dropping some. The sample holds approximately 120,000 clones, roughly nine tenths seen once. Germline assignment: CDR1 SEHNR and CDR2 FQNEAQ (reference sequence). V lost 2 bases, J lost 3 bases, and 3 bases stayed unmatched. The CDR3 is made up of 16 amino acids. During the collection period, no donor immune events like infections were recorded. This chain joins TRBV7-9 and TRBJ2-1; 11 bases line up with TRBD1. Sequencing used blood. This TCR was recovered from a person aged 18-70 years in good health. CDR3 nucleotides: TGTGCCAGCAGCTTAATAGGGACAGGGGGCTACAATGAGCAGTTCTTC. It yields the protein CASSLIGTGGYNEQFF.